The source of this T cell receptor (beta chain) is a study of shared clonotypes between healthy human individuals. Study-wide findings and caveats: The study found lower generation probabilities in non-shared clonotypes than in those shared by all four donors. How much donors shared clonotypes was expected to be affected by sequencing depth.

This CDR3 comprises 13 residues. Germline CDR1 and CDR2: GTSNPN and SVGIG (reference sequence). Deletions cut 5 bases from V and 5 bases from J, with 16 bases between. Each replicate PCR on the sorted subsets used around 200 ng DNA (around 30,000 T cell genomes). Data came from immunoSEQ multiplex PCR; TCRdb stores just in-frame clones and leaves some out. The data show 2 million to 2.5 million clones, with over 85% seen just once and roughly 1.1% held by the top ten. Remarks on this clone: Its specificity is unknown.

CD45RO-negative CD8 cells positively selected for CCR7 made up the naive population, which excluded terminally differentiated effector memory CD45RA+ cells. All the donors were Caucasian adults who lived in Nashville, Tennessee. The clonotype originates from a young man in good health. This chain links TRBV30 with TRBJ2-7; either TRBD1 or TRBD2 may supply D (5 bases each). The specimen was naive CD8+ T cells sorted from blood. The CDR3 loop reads CAWSGAGRNEQYF. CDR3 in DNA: TGTGCCTGGTCCGGGGCAGGTCGCAACGAGCAGTACTTC.